Each of the 12 T cell receptor beta chains below was sequenced from the same sample in a study of memory CD4+ T cells and cytomegalovirus serostatus. Libraries were prepared by immunoSEQ multiplex PCR; TCRdb keeps only in-frame clonotypes and omits some of them. The profile shows 50,000 to 65,000 clones, about 86% of them singletons. The sort gate was single viable CD3+CD4+CD8-CD45RO+ cells for memory CD4+ T cells. The material sequenced was memory CD4+ T cells from blood. The receptors derive from an adult in good health and CMV-seropositive.

J is TRBJ2-3 and V is TRBV19; TRBD2 aligns across 12 bases. The CDR3 runs 17 residues. The junction had 9 bases not matched to a gene; V was cut back by 2 bases and J by 6 bases. From germline, CDR1 is LNHDA and CDR2 SQIVND (reference sequence). DNA for the CDR3: TGTGCCAGTAGTATAAGGGCGTCTAGCGGGAGGGCTGATACGCAGTATTTT. Residues: CASSIRASSGRADTQYF. Looking up the rest from reference TRBV19 and TRBJ2-3 gives the full variable domain: DGGITQSPKYLFRKEGQNVTLSCEQNLNHDAMYWYRQDPGQGLRLIYYSQIVNDFQKGDIAEGYSVSREKKESFPLTVTSAQKNPTAFYLCASSIRASSGRADTQYFGPGTRLTVL.

A few counts support this clone. V and J are TRBV12-5 and TRBJ1-2; D unclear. The germline CDR1 and CDR2 sequences are LGHNT and FRNRAP. Trimming left V 2 bases short and J 4 bases short, with 5 bases between. The CDR3 consists of 12 residues. The CDR3 sequence is CASGLRGYGYTF. For the CDR3, the DNA is TGTGCTAGTGGTTTGCGGGGCTATGGCTACACCTTC.

This chain links TRBV5-6 with TRBJ2-7, with 7 positions matching TRBD1. The CDR3 loop spans 15 amino acids. CDR1 SGHDT and CDR2 YYEEEE come from the germline V gene. The junction had 8 bases not matched to a gene; V was cut back by 2 bases and J by 3 bases. CDR3 coding DNA: TGTGCCAGCAGCTTAATGGGACAGACATTCTACGAGCAGTACTTC. Its translation is CASSLMGQTFYEQYF.

The chain combines TRBV11-3 with TRBJ2-2, with 9 positions matching TRBD1. There are 18 residues in the CDR3. Trimming cost V 5 bases and J 3 bases; bases outside gene matches: 13. Germline lookup yields CDR1 SGHNT and CDR2 YENEEA. CDR3 DNA: TGTGCCAGCAGCCCGGGACAGGGAAAGGGAGGGGACACCGGGGAGCTGTTTTTT. It encodes CASSPGQGKGGDTGELFF.

This clone was counted a single time. The V call is TRBV2, the J call TRBJ1-5, with D maybe TRBD1 (5 bases). The CDR3 contains 16 residues. Per germline, CDR1 SNHLY and CDR2 FYNNEI. The V gene lost 8 bases and the J gene lost 3 bases, with 20 bases spanning the gap. CDR3: CASRAGQVGDNQPQHF. In DNA form, the CDR3 reads TGTGCCAGCCGAGCAGGGCAGGTAGGGGACAATCAGCCCCAGCATTTT.

The chain carries TRBV4-3 and TRBJ2-1, with 8 bases fitting TRBD2. V gave up 2 bases and J gave up 1 base; unmatched junction bases: 13. The CDR3 is made up of 19 amino acids. Germline CDR1 reads LGHNA; CDR2 reads YSLEER. The CDR3 DNA sequence: TGCGCCAGCAGCCAAAAGATGAACGAGCGGGGGTCTTCCTACAATGAGCAGTTCTTC. Its protein is CASSQKMNERGSSYNEQFF.

This chain's CDR3 is CAWSVGLAIHEQYF. The CDR3 nucleotides are TGTGCCTGGAGTGTAGGACTAGCGATCCACGAGCAGTACTTC. V and J are TRBV30 and TRBJ2-7; 9 nucleotides match TRBD2. CDR1 and CDR2 from the germline V gene are GTSNPN and SVGIG (reference sequence). V lost 0 bases and J lost 5; bases outside the gene matches: 5. This CDR3 spans 14 amino acids.

The chain recombines TRBV4-1 with TRBJ1-1; D not certain. Germline CDR1 and CDR2: MGHRA and YSYEKL. The CDR3 contains 15 residues. With 1 base removed from V and 4 bases from J, the gap between germline ends came to 13 bases. The CDR3 loop is CASSQGPSFPTEAFF. Here the CDR3 DNA reads TGCGCCAGCAGCCAAGGTCCGTCGTTCCCCACTGAAGCTTTCTTT.

The chain links TRBV7-9 to TRBJ2-3; 16 bases are shared with TRBD2. This CDR3 comprises 17 residues. V shed 3 bases and J 4 bases; nucleotides not matched to a gene: 4. In germline, CDR1 is SEHNR, CDR2 FQNEAQ (reference sequence). CDR3 bases: TGTGCCAGCAGCTTCCCGGGACTAGCGGGAGGGCCAGATACGCAGTATTTT. Protein: CASSFPGLAGGPDTQYF.

The V call is TRBV28, the J call TRBJ2-5; 7 nucleotides agree with TRBD2. J was trimmed by 0 bases and V by 5 bases; bases with no gene match: 9. Per the germline V gene, CDR1 is MDHEN and CDR2 is SYDVKM. The CDR3 spans 16 residues. The CDR3 nucleotides are TGTGCCAGCAGTGGGACGGGGGGAGGGTACCAAGAGACCCAGTACTTC. Translating it yields CASSGTGGGYQETQYF.

J is TRBJ2-7 and V is TRBV7-8; TRBD2 aligns across 11 bases. The junction had 15 bases not matched to a gene; V was cut back by 1 base and J by 4 bases. Germline lookup yields CDR1 SGHVS and CDR2 FQNEAQ. The CDR3 is 19 amino acids. In nucleotides, the CDR3 is TGTGCCAGCAGCTTAGGGGGGAACCGACTAGCGGGACCCCAGTACGAGCAGTACTTC. Protein: CASSLGGNRLAGPQYEQYF. The full variable domain, in which reference TRBV7-8 and TRBJ2-7 provide the parts outside the CDR3, is GAGVSQSPRYKVAKRGQDVALRCDPISGHVSLFWYQQALGQGPEFLTYFQNEAQLDKSGLPSDRFFAERPEGSVSTLKIQRTQQEDSAVYLCASSLGGNRLAGPQYEQYFGPGTRLTVT.

The chain uses TRBV11-2 and TRBJ1-6, with a weak D call TRBD1 (5 bases). Germline CDR1 SGHAT, CDR2 FQNNGV. The CDR3 extends over 15 amino acids. V was clipped by 5 bases and J by 9 bases, with 17 bases between them. The CDR3 bases are TGTGCCAGCAGCGCCCGGGGGGAGGGTGGTTCACCCCTCCACTTT. Translation: CASSARGEGGSPLHF.